These T cell receptor beta chains were read from a single sample in a study of T cell responses to AZD1222 COVID-19 vaccine. The assay was immunoSEQ multiplex PCR, and TCRdb's table has in-frame clones only and misses some. This sample carries about 120,000 clones, 88% of them seen once, and the ten largest clones take roughly a sixth. The material was peripheral blood, obtained on day 0 of MenACWY control vaccination. The receptors shown here come from an adult in good health. Both conserved end residues are part of each CDR3.

v_gene: TRBV14
CDR3aa: CASSQAPGLAGGYEQYF

v_gene: TRBV7-3
CDR3aa: CASSLYFTDTQYF

v_gene: TRBV5-1
CDR3aa: CASSLAGPGANTGELFF

v_gene: TRBV24-1
CDR3aa: CATSDRQYNEQFF

v_gene: TRBV6-5
CDR3aa: CASRNRDRDDYF

v_gene: TRBV7-9
CDR3aa: CASSYQTGGPSYEQYF

v_gene: TRBV18
CDR3aa: CASSPTGGETQYF

v_gene: TRBV6-5
CDR3aa: CASRADRTLTYEQYF

v_gene: TRBV28
CDR3aa: CASRSTGSQPQHF

v_gene: TRBV6-5
CDR3aa: CASSYAYPDGYYEQYF

v_gene: TRBV18
CDR3aa: CASSPPAGQGSTDTQYF

v_gene: TRBV10-1
CDR3aa: CASSEWPSGGSDTQYF

v_gene: TRBV6-5
CDR3aa: CASRTTGTHIQYF

v_gene: TRBV6-1
CDR3aa: CASSEYYEQYF

v_gene: TRBV19
CDR3aa: CASRLAHSGNTIYF

v_gene: TRBV10-1
CDR3aa: CASGLQEKLFF

v_gene: TRBV3-1/TRBV3-2
CDR3aa: CASSQSSGRPADTQYF

v_gene: TRBV29-1
CDR3aa: CSVHGTVYNEQFF

v_gene: TRBV7-8
CDR3aa: CASLGWEETQYF

v_gene: TRBV6-5
CDR3aa: CASSSGLAGYSGELFF

v_gene: TRBV9
CDR3aa: CASSVYPLGGRGNTGELFF

v_gene: TRBV19
CDR3aa: CASSAGKGAGSTEAFF

v_gene: TRBV5-1
CDR3aa: CASSWSSGNEQFF

v_gene: TRBV19
CDR3aa: CASNLRGQGASGYTF

v_gene: TRBV5-1
CDR3aa: CASSVDPSGSMREQFF

v_gene: TRBV5-6
CDR3aa: CASSFRGLGELFF

v_gene: TRBV10-1
CDR3aa: CASSDRRPKAGQRTDTQYF

v_gene: TRBV30
CDR3aa: CAWSSSYEQYF

v_gene: TRBV27
CDR3aa: CASSFEGNYGYTF

v_gene: TRBV30
CDR3aa: CAFSRDRVNQPQHF